This paragraph covers one TCR beta chain sequence. Its matching antigen is unknown. Trimming cost V 3 bases and J 0 bases, with 8 bases left between them. CDR1 LNHDA and CDR2 SQIVND come from the germline V gene (reference sequence). The CDR3 has 14 residues. The data are from a study of cytomegalovirus exposure and HLA in healthy donors. Points from the study as a whole: In a later analysis, compared with equally common non-associated chains, HLA-associated beta chains were more expanded.

The PCR ran on 60 Vbeta and 13 Jbeta primers. Original data processing: There were about 88 million unique TCR beta chains by a later count, and about 12 million of them were shared. TCRdb keeps only in-frame clones here, not all; method: immunoSEQ multiplex PCR. Clone size and the V and J calls come from that table; the DNA yielded D and trimming. The sample records approximately 200,000 clones, 79% being singletons. The source of this sequence is a woman aged 25 to 39 in good health and CMV-seropositive. The V gene is TRBV19, the J gene TRBJ1-1; D remains ambiguous. Sequencing was performed on PBMCs. CDR3 DNA sequence: TGTGCCAGTAGTATCTGGCAGATGAACACTGAAGCTTTCTTT. This gives the protein CASSIWQMNTEAFF.